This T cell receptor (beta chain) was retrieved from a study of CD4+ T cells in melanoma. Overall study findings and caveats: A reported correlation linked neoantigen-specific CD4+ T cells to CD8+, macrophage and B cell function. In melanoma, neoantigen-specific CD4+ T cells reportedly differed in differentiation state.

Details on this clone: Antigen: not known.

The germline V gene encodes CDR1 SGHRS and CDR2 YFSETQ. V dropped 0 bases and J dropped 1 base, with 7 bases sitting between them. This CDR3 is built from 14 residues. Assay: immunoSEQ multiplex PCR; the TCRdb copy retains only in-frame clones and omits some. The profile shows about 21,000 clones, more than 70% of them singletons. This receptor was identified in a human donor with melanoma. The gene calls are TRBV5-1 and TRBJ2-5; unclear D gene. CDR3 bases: TGCGCCAGCAGCTTGGACGCGCGCCAAGAGACCCAGTACTTC. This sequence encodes CASSLDARQETQYF. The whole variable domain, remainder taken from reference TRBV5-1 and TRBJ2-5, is KAGVTQTPRYLIKTRGQQVTLSCSPISGHRSVSWYQQTPGQGLQFLFEYFSETQRNKGNFPGRFSGRQFSNSRSEMNVSTLELGDSALYLCASSLDARQETQYFGPGTRLLVL.